This TCR beta chain was captured in a study of blood T cell repertoires in COVID-19. About the research overall: From the United States, Italy and Spain came samples of acute and convalescent COVID-19.

The germline V gene has CDR1 ENHRY and CDR2 SYGVKD. This CDR3 is built from 16 residues. The V end lost 4 bases, the J end lost 6 bases, and 22 bases lay between the germline ends. TCRdb's copy holds only in-frame clones and misses some; the assay was immunoSEQ multiplex PCR. This sample has under 450,000 clones, with around 91% found just once. The sequence was obtained from a woman between 35 and 50 years old with COVID-19, enrolled during active disease. The chain carries TRBV10-3 and TRBJ2-7; D is possibly TRBD2 (6 bases). The specimen was peripheral blood. The CDR3 DNA follows: TGTGCCATCAGTGCGCGGGACGGGGAAAGGGCATCCGAGCAGTACTTC. This gives the protein CAISARDGERASEQYF.